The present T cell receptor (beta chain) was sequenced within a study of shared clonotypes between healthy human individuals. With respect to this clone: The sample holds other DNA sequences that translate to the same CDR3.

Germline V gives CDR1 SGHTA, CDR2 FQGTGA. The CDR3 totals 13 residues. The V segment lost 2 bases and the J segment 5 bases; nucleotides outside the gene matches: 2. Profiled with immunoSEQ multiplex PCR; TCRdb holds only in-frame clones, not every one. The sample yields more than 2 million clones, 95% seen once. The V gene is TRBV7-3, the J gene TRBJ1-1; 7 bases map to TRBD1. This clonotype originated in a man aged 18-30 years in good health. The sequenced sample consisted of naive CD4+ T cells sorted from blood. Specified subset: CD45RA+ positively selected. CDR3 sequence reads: CASSLSGGTEAFF. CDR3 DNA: TGTGCCAGCAGCTTATCAGGGGGGACTGAAGCTTTCTTT.